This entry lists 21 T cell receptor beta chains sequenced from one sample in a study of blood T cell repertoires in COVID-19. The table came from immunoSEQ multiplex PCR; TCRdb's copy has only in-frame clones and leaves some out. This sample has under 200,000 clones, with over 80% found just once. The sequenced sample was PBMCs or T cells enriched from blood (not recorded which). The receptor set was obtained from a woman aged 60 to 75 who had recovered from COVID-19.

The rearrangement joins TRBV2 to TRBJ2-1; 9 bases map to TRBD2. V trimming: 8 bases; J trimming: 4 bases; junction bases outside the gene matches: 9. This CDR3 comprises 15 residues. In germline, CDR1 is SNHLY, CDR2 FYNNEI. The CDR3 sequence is CASGASGVLYNEQFF. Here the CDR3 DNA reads TGTGCCAGCGGGGCTAGCGGGGTCCTATACAATGAGCAGTTCTTC.

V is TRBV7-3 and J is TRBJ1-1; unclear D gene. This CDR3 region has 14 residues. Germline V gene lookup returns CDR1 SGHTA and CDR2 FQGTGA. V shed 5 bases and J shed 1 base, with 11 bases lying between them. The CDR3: CASSPAAGNTEAFF. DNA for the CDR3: TGTGCCAGCAGCCCGGCGGCGGGGAACACTGAAGCTTTCTTT.

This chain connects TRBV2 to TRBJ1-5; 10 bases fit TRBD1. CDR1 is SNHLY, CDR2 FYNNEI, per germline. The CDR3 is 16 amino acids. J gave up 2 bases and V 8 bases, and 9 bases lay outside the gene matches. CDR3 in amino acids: CASVRDRGARNQPQHF. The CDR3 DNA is TGTGCCAGCGTCCGGGACAGGGGTGCGCGCAATCAGCCCCAGCATTTT.

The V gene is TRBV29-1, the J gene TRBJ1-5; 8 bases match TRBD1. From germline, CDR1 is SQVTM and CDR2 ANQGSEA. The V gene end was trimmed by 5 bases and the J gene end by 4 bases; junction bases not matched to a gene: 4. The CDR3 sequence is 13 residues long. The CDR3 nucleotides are TGCAGCGTTAAAACAGGGGGAAATCAGCCCCAGCATTTT. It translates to CSVKTGGNQPQHF.

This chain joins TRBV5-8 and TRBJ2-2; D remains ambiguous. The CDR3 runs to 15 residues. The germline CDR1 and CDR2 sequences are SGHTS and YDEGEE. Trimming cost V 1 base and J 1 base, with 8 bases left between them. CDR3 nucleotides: TGTGCCAGCAGCTTGCCACAGCTGAACACCGGGGAGCTGTTTTTT. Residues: CASSLPQLNTGELFF.

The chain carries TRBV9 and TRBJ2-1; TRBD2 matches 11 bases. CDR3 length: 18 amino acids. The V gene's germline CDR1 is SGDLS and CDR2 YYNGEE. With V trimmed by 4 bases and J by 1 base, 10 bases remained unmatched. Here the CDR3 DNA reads TGTGCCAGCAGCCCCCGCGGGACTAGCGGCACATCCTACAATGAGCAGTTCTTC. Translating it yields CASSPRGTSGTSYNEQFF.

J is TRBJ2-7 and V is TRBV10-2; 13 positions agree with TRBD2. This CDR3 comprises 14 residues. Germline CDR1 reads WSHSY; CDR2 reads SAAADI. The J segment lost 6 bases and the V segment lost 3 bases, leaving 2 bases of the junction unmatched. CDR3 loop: CASSERLAGGEQYF. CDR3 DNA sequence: TGCGCCAGCAGTGAAAGACTAGCGGGGGGCGAGCAGTACTTC.

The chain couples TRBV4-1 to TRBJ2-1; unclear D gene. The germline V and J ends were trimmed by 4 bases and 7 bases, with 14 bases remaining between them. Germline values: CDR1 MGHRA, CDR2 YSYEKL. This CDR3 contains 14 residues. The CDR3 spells CASSLQPRGNEQFF. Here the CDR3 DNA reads TGCGCCAGCAGCCTTCAACCCCGCGGTAATGAGCAGTTCTTC.

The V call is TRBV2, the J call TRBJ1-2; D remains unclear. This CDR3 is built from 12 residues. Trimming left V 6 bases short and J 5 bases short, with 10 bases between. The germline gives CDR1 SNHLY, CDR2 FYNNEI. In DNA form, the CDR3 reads TGTGCCAGCAGGAGAGGCAGATATGGCTACACCTTC. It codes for CASRRGRYGYTF.

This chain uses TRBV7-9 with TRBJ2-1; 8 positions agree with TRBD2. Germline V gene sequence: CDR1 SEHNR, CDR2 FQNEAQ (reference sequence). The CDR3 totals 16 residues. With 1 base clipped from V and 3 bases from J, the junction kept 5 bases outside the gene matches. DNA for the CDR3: TGTGCCAGCAGCTTAGTTGCTAGCGGGTACTACAATGAGCAGTTCTTC. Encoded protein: CASSLVASGYYNEQFF.

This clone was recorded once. CDR3 coding DNA: TGTGCCAGCAGCTCGCCTGACAGGGGGCTGGATACGCAGTATTTT. This gives the protein CASSSPDRGLDTQYF. This chain uses TRBV5-8 with TRBJ2-3; 10 positions match TRBD1. Germline CDR1 reads SGHTS; CDR2 reads YDEGEE. The junction had 7 bases not matched to a gene; V was cut back by 3 bases and J by 6 bases. The CDR3 loop spans 15 amino acids.

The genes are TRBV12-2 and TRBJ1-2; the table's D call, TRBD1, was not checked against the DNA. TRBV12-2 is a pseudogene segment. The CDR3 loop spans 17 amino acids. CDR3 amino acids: CASRLTTGTVLNYGYTF. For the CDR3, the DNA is TGTGCAAGTCGCTTGACCACCGGGACAGTACTAAACTATGGCTACACCTTC.

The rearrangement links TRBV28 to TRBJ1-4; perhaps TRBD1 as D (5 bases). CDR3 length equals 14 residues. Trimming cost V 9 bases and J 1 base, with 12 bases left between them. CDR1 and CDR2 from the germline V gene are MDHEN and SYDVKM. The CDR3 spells CASRQGLTNEKLFF. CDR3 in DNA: TGTGCCAGTCGGCAGGGACTAACTAATGAAAAACTGTTTTTT. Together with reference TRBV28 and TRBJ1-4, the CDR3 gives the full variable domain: DVKVTQSSRYLVKRTGEKVFLECVQDMDHENMFWYRQDPGLGLRLIYFSYDVKMKEKGDIPEGYSVSREKKERFSLILESASTNQTSMYLCASRQGLTNEKLFFGSGTQLSVL.

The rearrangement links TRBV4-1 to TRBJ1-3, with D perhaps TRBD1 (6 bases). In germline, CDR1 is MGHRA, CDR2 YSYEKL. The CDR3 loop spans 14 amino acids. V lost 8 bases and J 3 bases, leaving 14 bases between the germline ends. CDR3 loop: CASGGGLGGNTIYF. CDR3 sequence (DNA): TGCGCCAGCGGGGGGGGCCTGGGTGGAAACACCATATATTTT.

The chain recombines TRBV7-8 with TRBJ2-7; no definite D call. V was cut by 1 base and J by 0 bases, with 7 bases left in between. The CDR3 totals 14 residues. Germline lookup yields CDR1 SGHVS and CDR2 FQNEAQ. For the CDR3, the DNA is TGTGCCAGCAGCTTAGGGAGAAGCTCCTACGAGCAGTACTTC. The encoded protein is CASSLGRSSYEQYF.

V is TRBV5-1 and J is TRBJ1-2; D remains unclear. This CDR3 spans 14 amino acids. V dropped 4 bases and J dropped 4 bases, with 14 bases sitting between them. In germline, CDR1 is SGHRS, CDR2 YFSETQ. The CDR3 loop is CASSLDDTRYGYTF. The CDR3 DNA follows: TGCGCCAGCAGCCTAGACGATACTCGCTATGGCTACACCTTC.

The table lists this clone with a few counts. The CDR3, as DNA: TGTGCCACCAGCAGAGGGACAGGGCTCACTGAAGCTTTCTTT. Protein product: CATSRGTGLTEAFF. This chain joins TRBV15 and TRBJ1-1; 8 bases line up with TRBD1. The CDR3 is 14 amino acids. V gave up 1 base and J gave up 4 bases; unmatched junction bases: 2. CDR1 is LNHNV and CDR2 is YYDKDF in the germline V gene (reference sequence). The full variable domain, with the rest looked up from reference TRBV15 and TRBJ1-1, is DAMVIQNPRYQVTQFGKPVTLSCSQTLNHNVMYWYQQKSSQAPKLLFHYYDKDFNNEADTPDNFQSRRPNTSFCFLDIRSPGLGDTAMYLCATSRGTGLTEAFFGQGTRLTVV.

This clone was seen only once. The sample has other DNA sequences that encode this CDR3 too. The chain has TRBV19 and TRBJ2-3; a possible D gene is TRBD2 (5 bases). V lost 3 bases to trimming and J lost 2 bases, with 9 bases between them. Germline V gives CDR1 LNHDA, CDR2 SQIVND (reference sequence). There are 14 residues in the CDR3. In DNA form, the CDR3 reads TGTGCCAGTAGTATCGGACTCTTCACAGATACGCAGTATTTT. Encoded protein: CASSIGLFTDTQYF.

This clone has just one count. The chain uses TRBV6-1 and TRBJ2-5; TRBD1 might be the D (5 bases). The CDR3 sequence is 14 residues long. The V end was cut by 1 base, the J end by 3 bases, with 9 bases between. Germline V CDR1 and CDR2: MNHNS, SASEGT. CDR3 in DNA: TGTGCCAGCAGTGAAGTCGGCAGGGAAGAGACCCAGTACTTC. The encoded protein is CASSEVGREETQYF.

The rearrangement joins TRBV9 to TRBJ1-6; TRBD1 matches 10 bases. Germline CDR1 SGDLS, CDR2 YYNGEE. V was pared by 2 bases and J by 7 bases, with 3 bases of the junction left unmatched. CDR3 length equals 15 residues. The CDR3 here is CASSVRTGGNSPLHF. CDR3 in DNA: TGTGCCAGCAGCGTCCGGACAGGGGGGAATTCACCCCTCCACTTT.

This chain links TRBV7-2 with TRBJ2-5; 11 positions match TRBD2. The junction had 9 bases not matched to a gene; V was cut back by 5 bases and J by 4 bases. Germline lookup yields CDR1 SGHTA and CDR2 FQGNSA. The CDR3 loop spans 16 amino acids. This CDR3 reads CASSPLAGGRLETQYF. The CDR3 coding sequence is TGTGCCAGCAGCCCCTTAGCGGGGGGGCGGTTAGAGACCCAGTACTTC.